This T cell receptor beta chain was captured by sequencing in a study of CD4+ T cells in melanoma. TCRdb keeps only in-frame clones here, not all; method: immunoSEQ multiplex PCR. The profile covers some 9,600 clones, with over 70% appearing a single time and about 24% taken by the ten largest. To note about this clone: Its antigen is not identified.

After removal of 7 bases from V and 11 bases from J, the junction contained 14 bases not matched to a gene. The germline CDR1 and CDR2 sequences are GTSNPN and SVGIG (reference sequence). This CDR3 region has 15 residues. Findings and caveats of the study: CD8+ T cell, macrophage and B cell function reportedly correlated with neoantigen-specific CD4+ T cells. Reportedly, melanoma neoantigen-specific CD4+ T cells showed varied differentiation states.

V gene TRBV30 combines with J gene TRBJ1-4, with TRBD1 matching 12 bases. The source is a human donor with melanoma. The material sequenced was cells from a culture (not recorded whether cultured in vitro). This CDR3 is CALDKWDRGLRKLFF. The CDR3 nucleotides read TGTGCCTTGGATAAGTGGGACAGGGGGCTACGGAAACTGTTTTTT.